The 14 T cell receptor beta chains below all came from one sample that was sequenced in a study of T cell responses to AZD1222 COVID-19 vaccine (dated by TCRdb to the early 2020s). Per the publication, the time point label means: about 28 days (+/-7) after the second vaccine dose. The library was generated by the immunoSEQ multiplex PCR assay. The clones in this table, taken by TCRdb from immuneACCESS, are in-frame only. Not every clone is retained; where verified, under half of the shortfall comes from an unresolved V gene, and the cause of the rest is unknown. This sample lists around 150,000 clones; 92% were detected once. Approximately 3.6% of the sample goes to the ten largest clones. This sample comprised peripheral blood, obtained 28 days after the second AZD1222 dose. The receptors originated from an adult who received the AZD1222 COVID-19 vaccine.

The V and J genes are TRBV11-3 and TRBJ2-1; 7 bases map to TRBD1. J lost 4 bases, V lost 3 bases, and 3 bases had no gene match. CDR3 size: 14 residues. Per the germline V gene, CDR1 is SGHNT and CDR2 is YENEEA. The CDR3 sequence is CASSLGQLYNEQFF. CDR3 coding DNA: TGTGCCAGCAGCTTGGGACAGTTATACAATGAGCAGTTCTTC.

J is TRBJ2-7 and V is TRBV10-1; either TRBD1 or TRBD2 may fit D (5 bases each). With 6 bases removed from V and 3 bases from J, the gap between germline ends came to 9 bases. The V gene's germline CDR1 is WNHNN and CDR2 SYGVQD (reference sequence). The CDR3 is made up of 12 amino acids. Written as DNA, the CDR3 is TGCGCCAGCAGGAGGGGTTGCTACGAGCAGTACTTC. Residues: CASRRGCYEQYF.

Details on this clone: Other DNA sequences of this sample code for an identical CDR3. The gene calls are TRBV14 and TRBJ1-1; 7 bases are a match to TRBD1. Germline V gives CDR1 SGHDN, CDR2 FVKESK. V shed 4 bases and J 0 bases; nucleotides not matched to a gene: 2. CDR3 size: 14 residues. The CDR3 protein is CASSRDRMNTEAFF. The CDR3 DNA reads TGTGCCAGCAGCCGGGACAGAATGAACACTGAAGCTTTCTTT.

CDR3 nucleotides: TGTGCCAGCAGTGAATTTTCAGGGACTGAAGCTTTCTTT. Translation: CASSEFSGTEAFF. The genes are TRBV25-1 and TRBJ1-1; D may be TRBD1 (5 bases). The CDR3 has 13 amino acids. V lost 1 base and J lost 5, with 8 bases in between. Looked up from germline, CDR1 is MGHDK and CDR2 is SYGVNS.

This clone was observed once. V is TRBV19 and J is TRBJ1-2; 7 nucleotides line up with TRBD1. There are 13 residues in the CDR3. V gave up 3 bases and J gave up 4 bases; unmatched junction bases: 2. Germline V gene lookup returns CDR1 LNHDA and CDR2 SQIVND (reference sequence). The CDR3 region is CASSISGGYGYTF. The CDR3, as DNA: TGTGCCAGTAGTATCTCAGGGGGCTATGGCTACACCTTC. Full variable domain (outside the CDR3, taken from reference TRBV19 and TRBJ1-2): DGGITQSPKYLFRKEGQNVTLSCEQNLNHDAMYWYRQDPGQGLRLIYYSQIVNDFQKGDIAEGYSVSREKKESFPLTVTSAQKNPTAFYLCASSISGGYGYTFGSGTRLTVV.

The V call is TRBV19, the J call TRBJ2-5; no clear D gene. Germline-derived CDR1 and CDR2 are LNHDA and SQIVND (reference sequence). The CDR3 has 11 residues. V lost 10 bases and J lost 5, with 11 bases in between. The CDR3 DNA reads TGTGCCACCGCTTCTCTTGAGACCCAGTACTTC. It codes for CATASLETQYF.

The rearrangement links TRBV28 to TRBJ2-5; D may be TRBD2 (5 bases). Germline-derived CDR1 and CDR2 are MDHEN and SYDVKM. V dropped 3 bases and J dropped 4 bases, with 33 bases sitting between them. The length of the CDR3 is 21 residues. The CDR3 sequence is CASSFLAKLGPLALRRETQYF. The DNA for the CDR3 is TGTGCCAGCAGTTTTCTGGCCAAACTGGGTCCATTAGCGCTTAGGAGAGAGACCCAGTACTTC.

The chain links TRBV3-1 (or the pseudogene TRBV3-2) to TRBJ2-7, with D possibly TRBD2 on 6 matching bases. The CDR3 is 14 residues long. The V gene lost 4 bases and the J gene lost 0 bases, with 10 bases spanning the gap. In germline, CDR1 is LGHDT, CDR2 YNNKEL (reference sequence). CDR3 loop: CASSPLGGSYEQYF. CDR3 DNA sequence: TGTGCCAGCAGCCCCCTCGGGGGCTCCTACGAGCAGTACTTC.

This clone was counted only a few times. The chain uses TRBV12-3 or TRBV12-4 and TRBJ2-3; D is uncertain. V was clipped by 7 bases and J by 6 bases, with 8 bases between them. The CDR3 loop spans 11 amino acids. The CDR3 protein is CASTLGDTQYF. The CDR3 DNA follows: TGTGCCAGCACCCTTGGGGATACGCAGTATTTT.

This chain connects TRBV28 to TRBJ2-7; D remains unclear. Germline values: CDR1 MDHEN, CDR2 SYDVKM. Deletions cut 7 bases from V and 6 bases from J, with 16 bases between. This CDR3 is built from 13 residues. The CDR3 nucleotides read TGTGCCAGCACCTCAGCCGGAATCGGCGAGCAGTACTTC. The encoded protein is CASTSAGIGEQYF.

This chain uses TRBV20-1 with TRBJ1-1; no firm D call. Germline assignment: CDR1 DFQATT and CDR2 SNEGSKA (reference sequence). The CDR3 is 11 residues long. Trimming stripped 6 bases from V and 11 bases from J, with 16 bases between. The DNA for the CDR3 is TGCAGTGCAAACCCGGGTGGTTGGGCTTTCTTT. Translated, it gives CSANPGGWAFF.

The chain uses TRBV9 and TRBJ1-5; no reliable D call. Germline CDR1 reads SGDLS; CDR2 reads YYNGEE. This CDR3 comprises 16 residues. The germline V and J ends were trimmed by 0 bases and 2 bases, with 12 bases remaining between them. The CDR3 reads CASSVGPASGNQPQHF. The CDR3 coding sequence is TGTGCCAGCAGCGTAGGGCCCGCCTCAGGCAATCAGCCCCAGCATTTT.

The chain carries TRBV30 and TRBJ2-1, with 12 bases identical to TRBD2. V trimming: 1 base; J trimming: 7 bases; junction bases outside the gene matches: 5. The CDR3 length is 15 residues. In germline, CDR1 is GTSNPN, CDR2 SVGIG (reference sequence). The CDR3 nucleotides read TGTGCCTGGAGTGCGGGGGGACTAGCGGGTAATGAGCAGTTCTTC. Its translation is CAWSAGGLAGNEQFF. The complete variable domain, with remaining parts taken from reference TRBV30 and TRBJ2-1, reads SQTIHQWPATLVQPVGSPLSLECTVEGTSNPNLYWYRQAAGRGLQLLFYSVGIGQISSEVPQNLSASRPQDRQFILSSKKLLLSDSGFYLCAWSAGGLAGNEQFFGPGTRLTVL.

The chain recombines TRBV27 with TRBJ2-3, with unresolved D. The V gene lost 4 bases and the J gene lost 0 bases, with 5 bases spanning the gap. The CDR3 is made up of 13 amino acids. Per germline, CDR1 MNHEY and CDR2 SMNVEV (reference sequence). The CDR3: CASSSGSTDTQYF. CDR3 bases: TGTGCCAGCAGTTCGGGCAGCACAGATACGCAGTATTTT.